The 24 T cell receptor beta chains below come from one sample, sequenced in a study of shared clonotypes between healthy human individuals. Assay used: immunoSEQ multiplex PCR; TCRdb lists only in-frame clones, some missing. This sample has some 1.4 million clones; around 97% occur once, and the top ten carry about 1%. Source material: naive CD4+ T cells sorted from blood. Subset reported: CD45RA+ positively selected. All receptors derive from a man aged 25 to 40 in good health.

This chain links TRBV7-2 with TRBJ2-7; TRBD1 or TRBD2 may be the D gene (5 bases each). This CDR3 is built from 14 residues. The V gene lost 5 bases and the J gene lost 2 bases, with 13 bases spanning the gap. CDR1 and CDR2 from the germline V gene are SGHTA and FQGNSA. CDR3 in amino acids: CASSQGWGTYEQYF. CDR3 bases: TGTGCCAGCAGCCAGGGCTGGGGGACCTACGAGCAGTACTTC.

Comments on this clone: This CDR3 is also generated by other DNA sequences in the sample. The V call is TRBV6-5, the J call TRBJ2-1; maybe TRBD2 (6 bases). Trimming took off 2 bases at V and 1 base at J, with 9 bases between the two ends. Per the germline V gene, CDR1 is MNHEY and CDR2 is SVGAGI. The CDR3 extends over 15 amino acids. Here the CDR3 DNA reads TGTGCCAGCAGTTACAGGCGGGATTCCTACAATGAGCAGTTCTTC. It yields the protein CASSYRRDSYNEQFF.

V gene TRBV28 combines with J gene TRBJ2-6; D unclear. The CDR3 is 15 residues long. Trimming took 7 bases from V and 0 from J, leaving 10 bases between them. The V gene's germline CDR1 is MDHEN and CDR2 SYDVKM. The CDR3 DNA follows: TGTGCCAGCACTTCGCGGAGCTCTGGGGCCAACGTCCTGACTTTC. Translated, it gives CASTSRSSGANVLTF. The complete variable domain, with remaining parts taken from reference TRBV28 and TRBJ2-6, reads DVKVTQSSRYLVKRTGEKVFLECVQDMDHENMFWYRQDPGLGLRLIYFSYDVKMKEKGDIPEGYSVSREKKERFSLILESASTNQTSMYLCASTSRSSGANVLTFGAGSRLTVL.

The rearrangement links TRBV9 to TRBJ2-2, with TRBD2 matching 8 bases. Germline loops: CDR1 SGDLS, CDR2 YYNGEE. The trim removed 6 bases at V and 5 bases at J, leaving 12 bases unmatched. The CDR3 has 16 amino acids. The CDR3 coding sequence is TGTGCCAGCACACACAAATCGGGAGGGGGGACCGGGGAGCTGTTTTTT. This sequence encodes CASTHKSGGGTGELFF.

V usage is TRBV6-4 and J usage is TRBJ1-2, with D perhaps TRBD1 (6 bases). Per the germline V gene, CDR1 is MRHNA and CDR2 is SNTAGT. The CDR3 has 13 residues. The V end was cut by 9 bases, the J end by 10 bases, with 21 bases between. In nucleotides, the CDR3 is TGTGCCAGGAGAAAGGGGACAAGTGGTGTCTACACCTTC. Its protein product is CARRKGTSGVYTF.

V and J are TRBV25-1 and TRBJ2-4; no clear D gene. The germline gives CDR1 MGHDK, CDR2 SYGVNS. V lost 6 bases and J 9 bases, leaving 12 bases between the germline ends. This CDR3 has 12 amino acids. DNA of the CDR3: TGTGCCAGCAGCTGGATGAATGGCATTCAGTACTTC. This encodes CASSWMNGIQYF.

The V call is TRBV29-1, the J call TRBJ1-1, with TRBD1 identical over 8 bases. The CDR3 is 12 amino acids. The V and J ends lost 7 bases and 3 bases, in that order; junction bases with no gene match: 4. Germline loops: CDR1 SQVTM, CDR2 ANQGSEA. The CDR3 region has the DNA TGCAGCGCCTCAGGGGGCTACACTGAAGCTTTCTTT. Amino acid sequence: CSASGGYTEAFF.

V usage is TRBV15 and J usage is TRBJ1-5; unclear D gene. Germline V gives CDR1 LNHNV, CDR2 YYDKDF (reference sequence). The CDR3 consists of 13 residues. V lost 0 bases and J lost 11, with 11 bases in between. The chain's CDR3 is CATSRDLKGAQHF. The CDR3 coding sequence is TGTGCCACCAGCAGAGATCTGAAGGGAGCCCAGCATTTT.

The chain joins TRBV18 to TRBJ2-7, with D possibly TRBD2 on 6 matching bases. V lost 3 bases and J lost 6, with 12 bases in between. The CDR3 extends over 13 amino acids. Germline V gene data show CDR1 as KGHSH and CDR2 as LQKENI. In DNA form, the CDR3 reads TGTGCCAGCTCACCCGCCCCGGGAGCCGAGCAGTACTTC. Amino acids: CASSPAPGAEQYF.

This clone was detected only once. The chain employs TRBV4-1 and TRBJ2-1; 10 nucleotides line up with TRBD2. The CDR3 runs 16 residues. The germline V gene encodes CDR1 MGHRA and CDR2 YSYEKL. The trim removed 0 bases at V and 5 bases at J, leaving 4 bases unmatched. Here the CDR3 reads CASSQDRTSGDNEQFF. The CDR3 nucleotides read TGCGCCAGCAGCCAAGATCGTACTAGCGGGGACAATGAGCAGTTCTTC.

This CDR3 is CASSGRDSNQPQHF. Here the CDR3 DNA reads TGTGCCAGCAGTGGCCGGGACAGCAATCAGCCCCAGCATTTT. The chain employs TRBV25-1 and TRBJ1-5; D is perhaps TRBD1 (5 bases). The CDR3 covers 14 residues. The germline V and J ends were trimmed by 4 bases and 1 base, with 8 bases remaining between them. The germline gives CDR1 MGHDK, CDR2 SYGVNS.

This chain uses TRBV7-9 with TRBJ1-1; TRBD1 matches 8 bases. The length of the CDR3 is 13 residues. Germline CDR1 SEHNR, CDR2 FQNEAQ (reference sequence). The J segment lost 4 bases and the V segment lost 6 bases, leaving 4 bases of the junction unmatched. In DNA, the CDR3 is TGTGCCAGCAGGCTAACAGGGGGCACTGAAGCTTTCTTT. Encoded protein: CASRLTGGTEAFF.

This rearrangement joins TRBV6-1 to TRBJ2-1, with 7 nucleotides matching TRBD2. There are 13 residues in the CDR3. The ends lost 5 bases at V and 6 bases at J; junction bases unmatched: 4. Germline-derived CDR1 and CDR2 are MNHNS and SASEGT. The CDR3 protein is CASSKPSGNEQFF. The CDR3 nucleotides are TGTGCCAGCAGTAAGCCTAGCGGCAATGAGCAGTTCTTC.

The CDR3 here is CSVESSGSIGTQYF. The CDR3 DNA is TGCAGCGTTGAATCTAGCGGGAGCATCGGTACGCAGTATTTT. The chain employs TRBV29-1 and TRBJ2-3; 10 nucleotides line up with TRBD2. The V gene end was trimmed by 2 bases and the J gene end by 8 bases; junction bases not matched to a gene: 7. The germline V gene encodes CDR1 SQVTM and CDR2 ANQGSEA. This CDR3 comprises 14 residues.

The V call is TRBV9, the J call TRBJ2-2, with 8 nucleotides matching TRBD1. Germline trimming cut 5 bases from V and 6 bases from J; bases unmatched to any gene: 9. From germline, CDR1 is SGDLS and CDR2 YYNGEE. This CDR3 spans 15 amino acids. The CDR3 region is CASRRETGDAGELFF. Here the CDR3 DNA reads TGTGCCAGCAGGAGGGAGACAGGGGACGCCGGGGAGCTGTTTTTT.

The chain combines TRBV9 with TRBJ2-7, with 7 bases identical to TRBD2. This CDR3 has 15 amino acids. Trimming removed 3 bases from V and 3 bases from J; junction bases left unmatched: 9. CDR1 and CDR2 from the germline V gene are SGDLS and YYNGEE. The CDR3 region is CASSAGLGGGYEQYF. The DNA of the CDR3 is TGTGCCAGCAGCGCCGGACTAGGCGGAGGCTACGAGCAGTACTTC. Together with reference TRBV9 and TRBJ2-7, the CDR3 gives the full variable domain: DSGVTQTPKHLITATGQRVTLRCSPRSGDLSVYWYQQSLDQGLQFLIQYYNGEERAKGNILERFSAQQFPDLHSELNLSSLELGDSALYFCASSAGLGGGYEQYFGPGTRLTVT.

This chain connects TRBV27 to TRBJ2-5, with D tentatively TRBD1 or TRBD2 (7 bases each). V was cut by 6 bases and J by 5 bases, with 22 bases left in between. The germline CDR1 and CDR2 sequences are MNHEY and SMNVEV (reference sequence). The CDR3 totals 16 residues. In DNA form, the CDR3 reads TGTGCCAGCAGCCCGATGGGGAGGGGGCGAACGGAGACCCAGTACTTC. Protein product: CASSPMGRGRTETQYF.

Comment on this clone: The same CDR3 arises from other DNA sequences in this sample as well. The rearrangement links TRBV29-1 to TRBJ2-5, with D maybe TRBD2 (6 bases). This CDR3 is built from 12 residues. CDR1 SQVTM and CDR2 ANQGSEA come from the germline V gene. The V end lost 6 bases, the J end lost 2 bases, and 10 bases lay between the germline ends. The CDR3 DNA reads as TGCAGCGTCGTGGGGACTCAAGAGACCCAGTACTTC. It specifies CSVVGTQETQYF.

This chain uses TRBV28 with TRBJ2-1; D may correspond to TRBD1 or TRBD2 (5 bases each). From germline, CDR1 is MDHEN and CDR2 SYDVKM. This CDR3 comprises 15 residues. The V and J ends lost 5 bases and 2 bases respectively, with 13 bases between them. This CDR3 is CASSPGSGPYNEQFF. In nucleotides, the CDR3 is TGTGCCAGCAGTCCGGGGTCGGGGCCCTACAATGAGCAGTTCTTC.

V and J are TRBV18 and TRBJ2-2; the D call may be TRBD1 or TRBD2 (7 bases each). V dropped 2 bases and J dropped 5 bases, with 21 bases sitting between them. The germline gives CDR1 KGHSH, CDR2 LQKENI. The CDR3 consists of 18 residues. The CDR3 nucleotides are TGTGCCAGCTCACCAAACAGACAGGGAGCGGGACAGACCGGGGAGCTGTTTTTT. Translated, it gives CASSPNRQGAGQTGELFF.

CDR3 nucleotides: TGTGCCAGCAGTTTAGGGACTAGCGAGGAGTTCTTC. Protein sequence: CASSLGTSEEFF. The V and J genes are TRBV28 and TRBJ2-1; TRBD2 matches at 10 bases. Looked up from germline, CDR1 is MDHEN and CDR2 is SYDVKM. Losses at the gene ends were 2 bases for V and 14 bases for J; bases not matched to a gene: 3. The CDR3 contains 12 residues.

This chain uses TRBV10-2 with TRBJ2-7; 9 nucleotides match TRBD1. There are 15 residues in the CDR3. Trimming removed 4 bases from V and 5 bases from J; junction bases left unmatched: 9. Germline-derived CDR1 and CDR2 are WSHSY and SAAADI. CDR3 in DNA: TGCGCCAGCAGTGGGCCGGGACAGGGTTTAAACGAGCAGTACTTC. Protein product: CASSGPGQGLNEQYF.

The CDR3 loop is CASSEAGLAGEFPSYEQYF. CDR3 coding DNA: TGTGCCAGCAGTGAAGCTGGACTAGCGGGAGAGTTTCCTTCCTACGAGCAGTACTTC. The chain recombines TRBV6-1 with TRBJ2-7; TRBD2 matches 13 bases. Germline trimming cut 0 bases from V and 1 base from J; bases unmatched to any gene: 9. Germline V CDR1 and CDR2: MNHNS, SASEGT. The CDR3 runs to 19 residues.

J is TRBJ1-2 and V is TRBV7-8; weak D call: TRBD1 (6 bases). V was shortened by 2 bases and J by 4 bases, with 11 bases between the two germline ends. The CDR3 contains 14 residues. Germline V lookup: CDR1 SGHVS, CDR2 FQNEAQ. CDR3 protein: CASSLRTEVYGYTF. CDR3 sequence (DNA): TGTGCCAGCAGCTTACGGACAGAAGTCTATGGCTACACCTTC.